These T cell receptor beta chains were read from a single sample in a study of naive and memory T cell subsets. TCRdb itself ran the UMI-ligation and nested PCR reads through MiXCR, one entry per CDR3 protein. The profile covers tens of thousands of distinct CDR3 sequences, with 13% appearing a single time and 20% to 25% taken by the ten largest. Source material: effector memory CD4+ T cells from blood. The receptors derive from a human donor in good health. Both conserved end residues are part of each CDR3. The D gene is left open where the match is weak. Clone size is stated in some rows and not others, as once, few, many or a class when expanded.

cdr3_aa: CASSEAGGHNF
cdr3_nt: TGTGCCAGCAGTGAAGCAGGGGGACATAACTTC
d_call: NA
v_call: TRBV6-1
clone_size: many
j_call: TRBJ2-7

cdr3_aa: CASSLGYLAAEETQYF
cdr3_nt: TGTGCCAGCAGCTTAGGTTACCTAGCAGCTGAAGAGACCCAGTACTTC
d_call: NA
v_call: TRBV7-2
clone_size: few
j_call: TRBJ2-5

cdr3_aa: CSASRRQGLDEQYF
cdr3_nt: TGCAGTGCTAGTAGGCGACAGGGGTTGGACGAGCAGTACTTC
d_call: TRBD1
v_call: TRBV20-1
clone_size: few
j_call: TRBJ2-7

cdr3_aa: CASSQDRGARYGYTF
cdr3_nt: TGTGCCAGCAGCCAAGATCGGGGGGCGCGCTATGGCTACACCTTC
d_call: NA
v_call: TRBV4-2
clone_size: few
j_call: TRBJ1-2

cdr3_aa: CASSYSGTGSLPYEQYF
cdr3_nt: TGTGCCAGCAGTTACTCCGGGACAGGGTCCCTTCCTTACGAGCAGTACTTC
d_call: TRBD1
v_call: TRBV6-5
clone_size: few
j_call: TRBJ2-7

cdr3_aa: CASSEGGGLAIQYF
cdr3_nt: TGTGCCAGCAGCGAGGGTGGGGGGCTGGCCATTCAGTACTTC
d_call: NA
v_call: TRBV5-4
clone_size: NA
j_call: TRBJ2-4

cdr3_aa: CASSRIGYTF
cdr3_nt: TGTGCCAGCAGTAGGATTGGCTACACCTTC
d_call: NA
v_call: TRBV28
clone_size: many
j_call: TRBJ1-2

cdr3_aa: CASSFDRGFSSGNTIYF
cdr3_nt: TGTGCCAGCAGCTTTGACAGGGGCTTTTCTTCTGGAAACACCATATATTTT
d_call: TRBD1
v_call: TRBV5-4
clone_size: many
j_call: TRBJ1-3

cdr3_aa: CASSLQAGANVLTF
cdr3_nt: TGTGCCAGCAGCTTGCAGGCTGGGGCCAACGTCCTGACTTTC
d_call: NA
v_call: TRBV5-6
clone_size: NA
j_call: TRBJ2-6

cdr3_aa: CASSFGRLRGLMEEKLFF
cdr3_nt: TGTGCCAGCAGCTTCGGTCGTCTTCGGGGGCTCATGGAGGAAAAACTGTTTTTT
d_call: NA
v_call: TRBV7-9
clone_size: many
j_call: TRBJ1-4

cdr3_aa: CASSAPGLTYEQYF
cdr3_nt: TGTGCCAGTAGTGCCCCGGGACTCACCTACGAGCAGTACTTC
d_call: NA
v_call: TRBV19
clone_size: few
j_call: TRBJ2-7

cdr3_aa: CAWSPDGERLYTFGSGTERLYTF
cdr3_nt: NA
d_call: NA
v_call: TRBV30
clone_size: NA
j_call: TRBJ1-2

cdr3_aa: CASRLGQNSPLHF
cdr3_nt: TGTGCCAGCAGACTGGGACAGAATTCACCCCTCCACTTT
d_call: TRBD1
v_call: TRBV2
clone_size: many
j_call: TRBJ1-6

cdr3_aa: CSASSGKGNEQYF
cdr3_nt: TGCAGTGCCAGTAGCGGGAAGGGGAACGAGCAGTACTTC
d_call: TRBD2
v_call: TRBV20-1
clone_size: few
j_call: TRBJ2-7

cdr3_aa: CSAQQGQPQHF
cdr3_nt: TGCAGTGCTCAACAGGGTCAGCCCCAGCATTTT
d_call: NA
v_call: TRBV20-1
clone_size: NA
j_call: TRBJ1-5

cdr3_aa: CASSPAPGAQGDF
cdr3_nt: TGTGCCAGCTCACCGGCGCCCGGGGCCCAAGGTGATTTC
d_call: NA
v_call: TRBV18
clone_size: many
j_call: TRBJ2-7

cdr3_aa: CASSFGQLNTDTQYF
cdr3_nt: TGTGCCAGCAGCTTCGGACAGCTTAACACAGATACGCAGTATTTT
d_call: NA
v_call: TRBV5-8
clone_size: few
j_call: TRBJ2-3

cdr3_aa: CASSPRPTDSNTEAFF
cdr3_nt: TGTGCCAGCAGCCCCCGCCCGACAGATTCAAACACTGAAGCTTTCTTT
d_call: NA
v_call: TRBV7-9
clone_size: NA
j_call: TRBJ1-1

cdr3_aa: CASSSEGPRGGDTDTQYF
cdr3_nt: TGTGCCAGCAGCTCCGAGGGGCCGCGGGGGGGGGACACAGATACGCAGTATTTT
d_call: TRBD2
v_call: TRBV7-2
clone_size: few
j_call: TRBJ2-3

cdr3_aa: CASSGYPYYEQYF
cdr3_nt: TGTGCCAGCAGTGGCTACCCATACTACGAGCAGTACTTC
d_call: NA
v_call: TRBV6-1
clone_size: NA
j_call: TRBJ2-7

cdr3_aa: CASSISTAHNEQFF
cdr3_nt: TGTGCCAGCAGTATATCGACCGCTCACAATGAGCAGTTCTTC
d_call: NA
v_call: TRBV12-3/TRBV12-4
clone_size: NA
j_call: TRBJ2-1

cdr3_aa: CSARSRTDTQYF
cdr3_nt: TGCAGTGCTAGATCTCGCACAGATACGCAGTATTTT
d_call: NA
v_call: TRBV20-1
clone_size: few
j_call: TRBJ2-3

cdr3_aa: CSVTGLLHYGYTF
cdr3_nt: TGCAGTGTTACAGGGCTCCTGCACTATGGCTACACCTTC
d_call: NA
v_call: TRBV20-1
clone_size: NA
j_call: TRBJ1-2

cdr3_aa: CSARDRSRGDEQFF
cdr3_nt: TGCAGTGCTAGAGATCGCTCCCGGGGGGATGAGCAGTTCTTC
d_call: TRBD2
v_call: TRBV20-1
clone_size: few
j_call: TRBJ2-1

cdr3_aa: CASSGGTGALNEQFF
cdr3_nt: TGTGCCAGCAGCGGCGGGACAGGGGCCCTCAATGAGCAGTTCTTC
d_call: TRBD1
v_call: TRBV9
clone_size: NA
j_call: TRBJ2-1

cdr3_aa: CASKAAGDFNEQFF
cdr3_nt: TGTGCCAGCAAAGCCGCGGGAGACTTTAATGAGCAGTTCTTC
d_call: TRBD2
v_call: TRBV6-1
clone_size: medium-sized
j_call: TRBJ2-1

cdr3_aa: CSAPIGGGPYNEQFF
cdr3_nt: TGCAGTGCCCCGATCGGGGGGGGGCCCTACAATGAGCAGTTCTTC
d_call: TRBD2
v_call: TRBV20-1
clone_size: NA
j_call: TRBJ2-1

cdr3_aa: CATSGTGAGTDTQYF
cdr3_nt: TGTGCCACCAGTGGAACGGGAGCTGGCACAGATACGCAGTATTTT
d_call: NA
v_call: TRBV15
clone_size: few
j_call: TRBJ2-3

cdr3_aa: CASSPGQGTNPYEQYF
cdr3_nt: TGTGCCAGCAGCCCAGGACAGGGTACCAACCCCTACGAGCAGTACTTC
d_call: TRBD1
v_call: TRBV11-2
clone_size: many
j_call: TRBJ2-7

cdr3_aa: CASSSRTATYEQYF
cdr3_nt: TGTGCCAGCAGCTCCCGGACTGCTACCTACGAGCAGTACTTC
d_call: NA
v_call: TRBV7-8
clone_size: few
j_call: TRBJ2-7

cdr3_aa: CASSFLVGLAIDTQYF
cdr3_nt: TGTGCCAGCAGCTTCTTGGTGGGACTAGCGATTGATACCCAGTACTTC
d_call: TRBD2
v_call: TRBV11-2
clone_size: NA
j_call: TRBJ2-5

cdr3_aa: CSAPRTGGTGELFF
cdr3_nt: TGCAGTGCTCCTAGGACGGGGGGCACCGGGGAGCTGTTTTTT
d_call: TRBD2
v_call: TRBV20-1
clone_size: many
j_call: TRBJ2-2

cdr3_aa: CAWSINYEQYF
cdr3_nt: TGTGCCTGGAGTATAAACTACGAGCAGTACTTC
d_call: NA
v_call: TRBV30
clone_size: many
j_call: TRBJ2-7

cdr3_aa: CASKAMDYQGYEQYF
cdr3_nt: TGTGCCAGCAAGGCGATGGACTACCAGGGCTACGAGCAGTACTTC
d_call: NA
v_call: TRBV27
clone_size: few
j_call: TRBJ2-7

cdr3_aa: CSVMGHNTEAFF
cdr3_nt: TGCAGTGTTATGGGTCATAACACTGAAGCTTTCTTT
d_call: NA
v_call: TRBV20-1
clone_size: NA
j_call: TRBJ1-1

cdr3_aa: CASRNRPAYGYTF
cdr3_nt: TGTGCCAGCAGAAACAGGCCTGCCTATGGCTACACCTTC
d_call: NA
v_call: TRBV12-3/TRBV12-4
clone_size: NA
j_call: TRBJ1-2

cdr3_aa: CASSLTGQATYEQYF
cdr3_nt: TGCGCCAGCAGCTTAACAGGCCAGGCAACCTACGAGCAGTACTTC
d_call: NA
v_call: TRBV5-1
clone_size: NA
j_call: TRBJ2-7

cdr3_aa: CASSSPGGLISYEQYF
cdr3_nt: TGTGCCAGCAGCAGCCCCGGGGGCCTGATCTCCTACGAGCAGTACTTC
d_call: NA
v_call: TRBV6-2/TRBV6-3
clone_size: few
j_call: TRBJ2-7

cdr3_aa: CASSPLGTVNSPLHF
cdr3_nt: TGTGCCAGCAGTCCACTCGGGACAGTCAATTCACCCCTCCACTTT
d_call: TRBD1
v_call: TRBV12-3/TRBV12-4
clone_size: NA
j_call: TRBJ1-6

cdr3_aa: CASTPGQASYEQYF
cdr3_nt: TGTGCCAGCACCCCGGGACAGGCGTCCTACGAGCAGTACTTC
d_call: NA
v_call: TRBV21-1
clone_size: NA
j_call: TRBJ2-7

cdr3_aa: CASSLGGAGERSEQFF
cdr3_nt: TGTGCCAGCAGCTTAGGGGGTGCGGGCGAACGAAGTGAGCAGTTCTTC
d_call: NA
v_call: TRBV11-2
clone_size: NA
j_call: TRBJ2-1

cdr3_aa: CSATMNTEAFF
cdr3_nt: TGCAGCGCCACCATGAACACTGAAGCTTTCTTT
d_call: NA
v_call: TRBV29-1
clone_size: NA
j_call: TRBJ1-1

cdr3_aa: CASSPGTSGTDTQYF
cdr3_nt: TGTGCCAGCAGCCCAGGGACTAGCGGCACAGATACGCAGTATTTT
d_call: TRBD2
v_call: TRBV5-8
clone_size: NA
j_call: TRBJ2-3

cdr3_aa: CASSARREQFF
cdr3_nt: TGTGCCAGCAGCGCTAGGAGGGAGCAGTTCTTC
d_call: NA
v_call: TRBV5-4
clone_size: many
j_call: TRBJ2-1

cdr3_aa: CASSEVAPGQASNTEAFF
cdr3_nt: TGTGCCAGCAGTGAAGTCGCACCGGGACAGGCTTCGAACACTGAAGCTTTCTTT
d_call: TRBD1
v_call: TRBV6-1
clone_size: many
j_call: TRBJ1-1

cdr3_aa: CASTMGYEQYF
cdr3_nt: TGTGCCAGCACTATGGGCTACGAGCAGTACTTC
d_call: NA
v_call: TRBV6-1
clone_size: NA
j_call: TRBJ2-7

cdr3_aa: CASSFRDSPLHF
cdr3_nt: TGTGCCAGCAGTTTCCGGGATTCACCCCTCCACTTT
d_call: NA
v_call: TRBV27
clone_size: NA
j_call: TRBJ1-6

cdr3_aa: CASSRPRQGFPYEQYF
cdr3_nt: TGTGCCAGCAGCCGCCCCCGACAGGGATTCCCCTACGAGCAGTACTTC
d_call: TRBD1
v_call: TRBV27
clone_size: many
j_call: TRBJ2-7

cdr3_aa: CASSPNPRAGNTEAFF
cdr3_nt: TGTGCCAGCAGTCCTAACCCGAGGGCGGGGAACACTGAAGCTTTCTTT
d_call: NA
v_call: TRBV6-6
clone_size: few
j_call: TRBJ1-1

cdr3_aa: CASSLGDGSYEQYF
cdr3_nt: TGCGCCAGCAGCTTGGGGGACGGTTCCTACGAGCAGTACTTC
d_call: NA
v_call: TRBV5-1
clone_size: few
j_call: TRBJ2-7

cdr3_aa: CASSQGGGSTDTQYF
cdr3_nt: TGTGCCAGCTCACAGGGCGGAGGGAGCACAGATACGCAGTATTTT
d_call: NA
v_call: TRBV18
clone_size: NA
j_call: TRBJ2-3

cdr3_aa: CASSPMGYQETQYF
cdr3_nt: TGTGCCAGCAGCCCTATGGGGTACCAAGAGACCCAGTACTTC
d_call: NA
v_call: TRBV7-2
clone_size: many
j_call: TRBJ2-5